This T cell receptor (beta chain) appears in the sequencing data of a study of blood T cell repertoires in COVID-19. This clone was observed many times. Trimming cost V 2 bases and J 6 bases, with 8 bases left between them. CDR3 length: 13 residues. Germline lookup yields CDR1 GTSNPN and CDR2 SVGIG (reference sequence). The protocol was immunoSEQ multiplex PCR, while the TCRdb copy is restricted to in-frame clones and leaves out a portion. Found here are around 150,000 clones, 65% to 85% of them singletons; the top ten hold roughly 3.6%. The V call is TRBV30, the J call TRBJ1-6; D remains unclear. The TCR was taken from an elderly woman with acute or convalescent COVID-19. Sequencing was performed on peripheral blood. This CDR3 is CAWSFVSNSPLHF. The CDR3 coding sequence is TGTGCCTGGAGTTTTGTCAGTAATTCACCCCTCCACTTT.